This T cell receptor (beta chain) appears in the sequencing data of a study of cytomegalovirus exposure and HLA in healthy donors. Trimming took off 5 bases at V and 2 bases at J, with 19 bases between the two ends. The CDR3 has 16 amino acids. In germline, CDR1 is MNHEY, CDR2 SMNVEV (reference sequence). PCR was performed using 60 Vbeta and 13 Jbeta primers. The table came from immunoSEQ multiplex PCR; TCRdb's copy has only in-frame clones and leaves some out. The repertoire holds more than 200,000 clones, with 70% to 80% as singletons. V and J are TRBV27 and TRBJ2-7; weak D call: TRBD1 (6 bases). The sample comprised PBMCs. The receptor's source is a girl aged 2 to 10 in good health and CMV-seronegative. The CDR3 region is CASSGMGGEGAYEQYF. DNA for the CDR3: TGTGCCAGCAGTGGGATGGGTGGAGAGGGGGCCTACGAGCAGTACTTC.